This TCR beta chain was obtained from a study of T cell responses to AZD1222 COVID-19 vaccine. Study-level findings and limits: Two AZD1222 doses significantly raised spike-specific TCR breadth and depth over controls. Nearly half of the spike-specific TCRs reportedly recognize variant regions that carry no mutations.

The CDR3 covers 13 residues. CDR1 and CDR2 from the germline V gene are GTSNPN and SVGIG (reference sequence). Trimming left V 2 bases short and J 7 bases short, with 12 bases between. Regarding this clone: Its antigen is not known.

The method was immunoSEQ multiplex PCR; TCRdb's version includes in-frame clones alone and lacks a portion of them. The sample has about 150,000 clones; approximately 87% are singletons. The sample was peripheral blood, taken on day 0 of MenACWY control vaccination. The V gene is TRBV30, the J gene TRBJ2-1; a possible D gene is TRBD1 (6 bases). The TCR comes from an adult in good health. CDR3 loop: CAWSPWQGNEQFF. In DNA, the CDR3 is TGTGCCTGGAGTCCATGGCAGGGGAATGAGCAGTTCTTC.